The T cell receptor (beta chain) described here comes from a study of vaccination effects on CD4 cells after COVID-19. At the level of the study: For each well, two million PBMC were cultured with around 9.8 IU/ml IL-2 and 9 to 10 ug/ml peptides. Study-wide findings and caveats: Few convalescent patients and no early post-infection timepoints were included in the study.

On this clone itself: Its antigen remains unknown.

Assay: immunoSEQ multiplex PCR; the TCRdb copy retains only in-frame clones and omits some. The table has under 70,000 clones, 70% to 75% seen once. Subsequent to a culture period of nine to ten days, CD4+ T cells were isolated. All study participants received two doses of BNT162b2 or mRNA-1273 vaccine. Half-medium changes using IL-2 medium occurred on days 3 and 7. V was shortened by 4 bases and J by 6 bases, with 10 bases between the two germline ends. The CDR3 has 13 amino acids. CDR1 and CDR2 from the germline V gene are LGHDT and YNNKEL (reference sequence). This specimen was CD4+ T cells from PBMCs cultured without peptide, taken after COVID-19 vaccination. The receptor comes from a human donor who received a COVID-19 vaccine. The V and J genes are TRBV3-1 (or the pseudogene TRBV3-2) and TRBJ2-1; TRBD2 might be the D (6 bases). This CDR3 reads CASSLLAGNEQFF. CDR3 coding DNA: TGTGCCAGCAGCCTACTAGCCGGCAATGAGCAGTTCTTC.